These 3 T cell receptor beta chains were all obtained from the same sample, sequenced in a study of T cell responses to AZD1222 COVID-19 vaccine (dated by TCRdb to the early 2020s). Receptor libraries were prepared by the immunoSEQ multiplex PCR assay. The clones in this table, taken by TCRdb from immuneACCESS, are in-frame only. Not every clone is retained; where verified, under half of the shortfall comes from an unresolved V gene, and the cause of the rest is unknown. Here the sample has some 200,000 clones; roughly 92% occur a single time. 10% of the sample rests with the top ten. The time point tag for this specimen amounts to: baseline before first vaccination. The sample in question was peripheral blood, obtained on day 0 of AZD1222 vaccination. The receptors shown here come from an adult in good health.

V is TRBV12-3 or TRBV12-4 and J is TRBJ1-3; D perhaps matches TRBD1 (5 bases). This CDR3 spans 12 amino acids. The germline V and J ends were trimmed by 5 bases and 11 bases, with 13 bases remaining between them. The CDR3 spells CASSPRARAIYF. The DNA for the CDR3 is TGTGCCAGCAGTCCACGGGCCAGGGCCATATATTTT.

In this sample, this clone turned up once. The rearrangement uses TRBV5-1 and TRBJ2-5, with D perhaps being TRBD1 or TRBD2 (5 bases each). V was pared by 2 bases and J by 5 bases, with 10 bases between. Germline V lookup: CDR1 SGHRS, CDR2 YFSETQ. The CDR3 runs to 13 residues. For the CDR3, the DNA is TGCGCCAGCAGCTTCCAGGGAGAGGAGACCCAGTACTTC. It specifies CASSFQGEETQYF.

The chain joins TRBV7-9 to TRBJ1-1; tentatively, D is TRBD1 (6 bases). Germline CDR1 and CDR2: SEHNR and FQNEAQ (reference sequence). Trimming stripped 0 bases from V and 0 bases from J, with 14 bases between. This CDR3 is built from 17 residues. The CDR3 spells CASSLAVHGDMNTEAFF. As DNA, the CDR3 is TGTGCCAGCAGCTTAGCAGTACATGGGGACATGAACACTGAAGCTTTCTTT.